This T cell receptor beta chain was recovered during a study of cytomegalovirus exposure and HLA in healthy donors. The V gene end was trimmed by 4 bases and the J gene end by 0 bases; junction bases not matched to a gene: 10. Germline CDR1 and CDR2: SQVTM and ANQGSEA. This CDR3 spans 16 amino acids. Worth noting for this clone: The antigen is unknown.

Broader study findings: The authors judged a highly shared variant cluster likely a sequencing artifact. Diagnosis of cytomegalovirus status made by the classifier reportedly showed high specificity and sensitivity. What a later analysis reportedly showed was that an Asian-associated ancestry cluster had fewer N-insertions than the roughly 670-donor mean.

Both 60 Vbeta primers and 13 Jbeta primers went into the PCR. Here immunoSEQ multiplex PCR was the method, and the copy in TCRdb shows in-frame clones only, minus some. Of around 160,000 clones listed, more than 65% are singletons. The receptor's source is a man aged 18 to 29 in good health and CMV-seropositive. J is TRBJ2-5 and V is TRBV29-1; TRBD2 agrees at 8 bases. The material sequenced was PBMCs. The DNA for the CDR3 is TGCAGCGTTGTGGTGTCTAGCGGGTGGTACCAAGAGACCCAGTACTTC. It encodes CSVVVSSGWYQETQYF.